This T cell receptor beta chain was sequenced for a study of T cell repertoires in ileal Crohn's disease. About the study: At surgery, 35% to 40% of patients smoked, with median disease duration about 7.9 years. Notes on the study in general: Endoscopic recurrence occurred in every patient whose clonality exceeded 26.8%.

This clone occurred once. The antigen remains unidentified. Using immunoSEQ multiplex PCR, the repertoire was profiled, and TCRdb retains in-frame clones only, with some absent. The sample contains over 15,000 clones, under 95% of which appear only once. Time point denoted: inflamed ileum from the surgical specimen. This TCR derives from an adult with Crohn's disease. The source material was ileal tissue.

As DNA, the CDR3 is TGTGCCATCAGGGACAGGGTAGATCAGCCCCAGCATTTT. This gives the protein CAIRDRVDQPQHF. The chain joins TRBV10-3 to TRBJ1-5; 8 bases agree with TRBD1. The trim removed 6 bases at V and 5 bases at J, leaving 3 bases unmatched. The CDR3 is made up of 13 amino acids. The germline V gene has CDR1 ENHRY and CDR2 SYGVKD.